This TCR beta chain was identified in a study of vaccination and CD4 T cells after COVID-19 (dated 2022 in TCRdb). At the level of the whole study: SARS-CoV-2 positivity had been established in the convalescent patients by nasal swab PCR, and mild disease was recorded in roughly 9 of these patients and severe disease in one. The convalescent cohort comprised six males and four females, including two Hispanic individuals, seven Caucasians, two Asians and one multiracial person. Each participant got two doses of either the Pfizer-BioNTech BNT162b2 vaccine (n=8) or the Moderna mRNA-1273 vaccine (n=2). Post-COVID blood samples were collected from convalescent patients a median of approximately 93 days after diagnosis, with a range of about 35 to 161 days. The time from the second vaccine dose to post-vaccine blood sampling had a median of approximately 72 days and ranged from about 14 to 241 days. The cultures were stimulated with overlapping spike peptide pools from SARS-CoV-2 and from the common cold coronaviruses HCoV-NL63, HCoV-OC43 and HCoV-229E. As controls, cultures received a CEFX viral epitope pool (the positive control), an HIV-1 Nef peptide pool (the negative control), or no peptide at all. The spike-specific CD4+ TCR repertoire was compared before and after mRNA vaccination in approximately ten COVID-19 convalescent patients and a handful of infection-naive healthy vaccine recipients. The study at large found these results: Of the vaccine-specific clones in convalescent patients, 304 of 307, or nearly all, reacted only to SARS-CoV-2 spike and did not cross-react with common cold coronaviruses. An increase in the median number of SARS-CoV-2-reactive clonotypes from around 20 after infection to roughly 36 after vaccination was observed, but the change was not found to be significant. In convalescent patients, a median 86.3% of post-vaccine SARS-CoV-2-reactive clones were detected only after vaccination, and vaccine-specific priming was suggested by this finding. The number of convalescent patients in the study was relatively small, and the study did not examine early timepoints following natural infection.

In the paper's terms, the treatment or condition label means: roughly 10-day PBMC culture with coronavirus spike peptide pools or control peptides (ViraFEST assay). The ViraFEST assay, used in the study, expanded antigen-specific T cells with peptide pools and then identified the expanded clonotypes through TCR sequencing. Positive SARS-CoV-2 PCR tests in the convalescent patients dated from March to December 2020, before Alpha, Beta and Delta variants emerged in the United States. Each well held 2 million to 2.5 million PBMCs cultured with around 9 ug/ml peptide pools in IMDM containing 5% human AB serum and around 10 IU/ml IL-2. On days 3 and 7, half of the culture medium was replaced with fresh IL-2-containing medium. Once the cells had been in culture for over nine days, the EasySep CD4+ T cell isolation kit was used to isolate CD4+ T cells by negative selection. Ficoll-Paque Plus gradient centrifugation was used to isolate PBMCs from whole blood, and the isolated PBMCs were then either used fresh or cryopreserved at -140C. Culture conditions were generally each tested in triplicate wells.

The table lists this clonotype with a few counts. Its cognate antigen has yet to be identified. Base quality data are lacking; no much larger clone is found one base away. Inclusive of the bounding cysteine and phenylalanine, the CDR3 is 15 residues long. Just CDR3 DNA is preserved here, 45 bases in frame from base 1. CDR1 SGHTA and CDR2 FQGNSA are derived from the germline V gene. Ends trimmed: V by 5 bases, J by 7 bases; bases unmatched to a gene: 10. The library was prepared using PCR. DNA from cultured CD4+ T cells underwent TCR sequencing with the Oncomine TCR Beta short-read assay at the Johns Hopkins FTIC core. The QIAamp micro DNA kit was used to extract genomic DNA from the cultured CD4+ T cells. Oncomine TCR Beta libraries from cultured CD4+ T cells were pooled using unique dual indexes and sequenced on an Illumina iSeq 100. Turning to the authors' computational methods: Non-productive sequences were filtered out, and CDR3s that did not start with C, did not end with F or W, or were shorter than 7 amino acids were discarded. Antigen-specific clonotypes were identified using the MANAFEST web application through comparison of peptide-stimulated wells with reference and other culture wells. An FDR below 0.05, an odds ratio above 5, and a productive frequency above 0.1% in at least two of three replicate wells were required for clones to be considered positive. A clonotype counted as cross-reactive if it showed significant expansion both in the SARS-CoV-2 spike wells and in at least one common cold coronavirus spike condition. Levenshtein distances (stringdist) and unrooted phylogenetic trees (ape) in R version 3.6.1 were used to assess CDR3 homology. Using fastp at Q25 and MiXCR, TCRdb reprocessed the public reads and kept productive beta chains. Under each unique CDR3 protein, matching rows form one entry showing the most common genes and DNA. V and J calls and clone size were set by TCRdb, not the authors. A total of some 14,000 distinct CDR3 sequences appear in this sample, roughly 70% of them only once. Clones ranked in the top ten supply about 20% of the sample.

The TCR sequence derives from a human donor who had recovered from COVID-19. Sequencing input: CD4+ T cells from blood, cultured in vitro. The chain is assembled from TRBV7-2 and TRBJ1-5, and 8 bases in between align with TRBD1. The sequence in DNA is TGTGCCAGCAGCCCGGACAGGGATGGTCGACAGCCCCAGCATTTT. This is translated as CASSPDRDGRQPQHF.